This T cell receptor beta chain was observed in a study of blood T cell repertoires in COVID-19. Whole-study context: Sites in the United States, Italy and Spain provided acute and convalescent COVID-19 samples. Sources were T cells, B-cell-depleted T cells, or PBMCs; the material itself was cDNA or gDNA.

CDR1 LNHDA and CDR2 SQIVND come from the germline V gene (reference sequence). V was cut by 6 bases and J by 6 bases, with 17 bases left in between. This CDR3 comprises 15 residues. In the original processing: Reference gene primer amplification gave nucleated cell count estimates. The repertoire was sequenced with immunoSEQ multiplex PCR; TCRdb's copy has only in-frame clones and lacks some. Clone size and V and J calls were adopted from that table, with D and trimming inferred from the DNA. Here the sample spans roughly 110,000 clones, more than 80% being singletons. The chain has TRBV19 and TRBJ2-2; TRBD2 is a possible D gene (5 bases). The sample taken for sequencing was peripheral blood. This clonotype originated in a woman aged 55-69 years with acute or convalescent COVID-19. The CDR3 region is CASSSSSSTPGELFF. The CDR3 DNA reads TGTGCCAGTAGCTCTTCTAGCAGTACCCCCGGGGAGCTGTTTTTT.